The 20 T cell receptor beta chains below all came from one sample that was sequenced in a study of T cells expressing NK-cell markers. From its re-call of the 5' RACE reads, TCRdb lists each CDR3 protein once, without DNA. Its listing shows about 390,000 distinct CDR3 sequences. The specimen was blood T cells: a sorted CD56 or NKG2C T cell subset, CD4+ or CD8+ T cells, or bulk PBMC T cells (not recorded which). These receptor sequences come from a woman between 45 and 60 years old in good health.

CDR3 amino acids: CASSPAQGNTEAFF. V is TRBV28 and J is TRBJ1-1; the TCRdb D gene call, TRBD1, has no DNA to confirm it. CDR3 length equals 14 residues. Germline CDR1 MDHEN, CDR2 SYDVKM.

This chain uses TRBV4-1 with TRBJ1-5. CDR3 length: 15 residues. Germline CDR1 MGHRA, CDR2 YSYEKL. The CDR3 is CASSQTGRSNQPQHF.

This chain connects TRBV20-1 to TRBJ1-2; the TCRdb call, TRBD1, lacks DNA for checking. This CDR3 has 14 residues. Germline CDR1 DFQATT, CDR2 SNEGSKA (reference sequence). CDR3 residues: CSANPTGNNYGYTF.

The V call is TRBV11-2, the J call TRBJ2-3; the D call of TRBD2 rests on TCRdb alone, since no DNA is present to check it. The CDR3 totals 17 residues. CDR1 SGHAT and CDR2 FQNNGV come from the germline V gene. CDR3 loop: CASSFRLAGGHTDTQYF.

This chain uses TRBV20-1 with TRBJ1-1; no DNA is available, so the TRBD1 call from TCRdb remains unchecked. This CDR3 spans 12 amino acids. The V gene's germline CDR1 is DFQATT and CDR2 SNEGSKA (reference sequence). This CDR3 reads CSASRGPGGAFF.

The chain recombines TRBV20-1 with TRBJ1-4. CDR3 length equals 13 residues. The germline V gene has CDR1 DFQATT and CDR2 SNEGSKA (reference sequence). CDR3 sequence reads: CSARDMFNEKLFF.

The V call is TRBV4-1, the J call TRBJ2-1; TCRdb's D gene call, TRBD2, goes unchecked for lack of DNA. Germline-derived CDR1 and CDR2 are MGHRA and YSYEKL. CDR3 length: 17 residues. CDR3 amino acids: CASSQEGRTSGRYEQFF.

This chain connects TRBV11-2 to TRBJ2-3; TCRdb's assignment of TRBD1 cannot be checked, as there is no DNA. Germline V lookup: CDR1 SGHAT, CDR2 FQNNGV. This CDR3 has 14 amino acids. The CDR3 is CASSPGLARDTQYF.

This chain links TRBV7-2 with TRBJ1-4; TCRdb picks TRBD1, but there is no DNA to check that call. Looked up from germline, CDR1 is SGHTA and CDR2 is FQGNSA. This CDR3 spans 14 amino acids. This CDR3 is CASSSRRYNEKLFF.

The V and J genes are TRBV7-6 and TRBJ2-2; without DNA, the TCRdb call of TRBD2 cannot be checked. Germline CDR1 and CDR2: SGHVS and FNYEAQ. The CDR3 has 17 amino acids. The CDR3 loop reads CASSLPRRGSLVGELFF.

The genes are TRBV29-1 and TRBJ2-1; the D gene TCRdb calls, TRBD1, cannot be checked with no DNA. Germline CDR1 reads SQVTM; CDR2 reads ANQGSEA. The CDR3 is made up of 16 amino acids. CDR3 loop: CSVEGSGKGAYNEQFF.

V usage is TRBV5-1 and J usage is TRBJ2-1. The CDR3 consists of 14 residues. Germline V gene lookup returns CDR1 SGHRS and CDR2 YFSETQ. CDR3 region: CASSSTSYYNEQFF.

This chain uses TRBV5-1 with TRBJ2-1; TCRdb designates TRBD2, a call that cannot be tested without DNA. Germline CDR1 SGHRS, CDR2 YFSETQ. The CDR3 length is 14 residues. The CDR3 region is CASSGSERVNEQFF. Variable domain in full (rest from reference TRBV5-1 and TRBJ2-1): KAGVTQTPRYLIKTRGQQVTLSCSPISGHRSVSWYQQTPGQGLQFLFEYFSETQRNKGNFPGRFSGRQFSNSRSEMNVSTLELGDSALYLCASSGSERVNEQFFGPGTRLTVL.

The chain couples TRBV4-1 to TRBJ2-2; no DNA is available, so the TRBD1 call from TCRdb remains unchecked. CDR3 length: 15 residues. The V gene's germline CDR1 is MGHRA and CDR2 YSYEKL. The CDR3 region is CASSPGGARAGELFF.

CDR3 region: CASSLAEGNRGKTQYF. The rearrangement links TRBV11-2 to TRBJ2-5; lacking DNA, the TRBD1 call made by TCRdb goes unchecked. The germline gives CDR1 SGHAT, CDR2 FQNNGV. CDR3 size: 16 residues.

The chain has TRBV5-1 and TRBJ2-5; TCRdb gives TRBD2 as the D gene, but with no DNA this cannot be confirmed. Germline values: CDR1 SGHRS, CDR2 YFSETQ. This CDR3 is built from 15 residues. The CDR3 reads CASSFSGTSGETQYF.

The rearrangement uses TRBV20-1 and TRBJ2-6; TCRdb picks TRBD2, but there is no DNA to check that call. Germline V gene data show CDR1 as DFQATT and CDR2 as SNEGSKA (reference sequence). The CDR3 totals 17 residues. CDR3 sequence: CSARVGIGGAGANVLTF.

CDR3 loop: CASSVEGPPGPYNEQFF. This chain links TRBV5-1 with TRBJ2-1; there is no DNA to check the TCRdb D call of TRBD2. CDR1 and CDR2 from the germline V gene are SGHRS and YFSETQ. This CDR3 has 17 amino acids.

The rearrangement joins TRBV9 to TRBJ1-2; TCRdb outputs TRBD1, but without DNA this stays unchecked. The V gene's germline CDR1 is SGDLS and CDR2 YYNGEE. The CDR3 extends over 18 amino acids. The CDR3 loop reads CASSLNKRGRGGADGYTF. The whole variable domain, filled in from reference TRBV9 and TRBJ1-2, reads DSGVTQTPKHLITATGQRVTLRCSPRSGDLSVYWYQQSLDQGLQFLIQYYNGEERAKGNILERFSAQQFPDLHSELNLSSLELGDSALYFCASSLNKRGRGGADGYTFGSGTRLTVV.

V gene TRBV12-3 or TRBV12-4 combines with J gene TRBJ1-5; TCRdb reports TRBD1, a call that lacks DNA to check it against. The CDR3 is made up of 15 amino acids. The CDR3 region is CASSLGTGSNQPQHF.